Listed below are T cell receptor beta chains from one sample, sequenced in a study of blood T cell repertoires in COVID-19. Using immunoSEQ multiplex PCR, the repertoire was profiled, and TCRdb retains in-frame clones only, with some absent. The sample lists roughly 90,000 clones, over 80% seen once, with roughly a third in the top ten. Sequences were obtained from peripheral blood. These receptors all come from an elderly woman with active or convalescent COVID-19. The CDR3 runs from the conserved cysteine through the conserved F or W. The D gene is left open where the match is weak. Clone size appears in some rows only: once, few, many, or a class for an expanded clone.

TRBJ1-1	TRBV28	TRBD1	.	TGTGCCAGCAGCTTACCCGACAGGGGTAAAGCTTTCTTT	CASSLPDRGKAFF
TRBJ1-4	TRBV6-5	.	.	TGTGCCAGCAGTCGAGGGTTGGCTAATGAAAAACTGTTTTTT	CASSRGLANEKLFF
TRBJ1-2	TRBV9	TRBD1	.	TGTGCCAGCAGCGTAGGACAGGGTGGGATCTATGGCTACACCTTC	CASSVGQGGIYGYTF
TRBJ2-5	TRBV3-1/TRBV3-2	.	once	TGTGCCAGCAGCCTGACCAGCCGGGGTCAAGAGACCCAGTACTTC	CASSLTSRGQETQYF
TRBJ1-2	TRBV29-1	.	.	TGCAGCGTTGAAGAGCAGGAGGGGTATGGCTACACCTTC	CSVEEQEGYGYTF
TRBJ2-7	TRBV5-1	.	.	TGCGCCAGCAGCTTAGGGGACACACGATGGCAGTACTTC	CASSLGDTRWQYF
TRBJ2-5	TRBV7-9	.	.	TGTGCCAGCAGCTTAATAGAGGGGACACAAGAGACCCAGTACTTC	CASSLIEGTQETQYF
TRBJ1-2	TRBV24-1	TRBD1	.	TGTGCCACCAGTGAGCCACAGGGGACCTATGGCTACACCTTC	CATSEPQGTYGYTF
TRBJ1-2	TRBV6-5	.	.	TGTGCCAGCACCGAGGCAGACAGACGCTATGGCTACACCTTC	CASTEADRRYGYTF
TRBJ1-4	TRBV5-6	.	.	TGTGCCAGCAGCTTGGTTGGGGGCTTGGGAACTAATGAAAAACTGTTTTTT	CASSLVGGLGTNEKLFF
TRBJ1-3	TRBV11-3	.	.	TGTGCCAGCAGCTTCCGGCAGGGGATCTCTGGAAACACCATATATTTT	CASSFRQGISGNTIYF
TRBJ2-5	TRBV11-2	TRBD1	.	TGTGCCAGCAGCGGGACAGGAGTGCCAGAGACCCAGTACTTC	CASSGTGVPETQYF
TRBJ2-1	TRBV5-1	.	.	TGCGCCAGCAGCTTGGACCCCACATACAATGAGCAGTTCTTC	CASSLDPTYNEQFF
TRBJ1-1	TRBV28	TRBD1	.	TGTGCCAGCAGTTTTTCGGACAGGATGAACACTGAAGCTTTCTTT	CASSFSDRMNTEAFF
TRBJ2-3	TRBV27	TRBD2	.	TGTGCCAGCAGTACGCGGACTAGCGGGAGGGCCGGAACAGATACGCAGTATTTT	CASSTRTSGRAGTDTQYF
TRBJ2-1	TRBV28	.	.	TGTGCCAGCAAAGGGGTGGCCGAACACAATGAGCAGTTCTTC	CASKGVAEHNEQFF
TRBJ2-1	TRBV21-1	.	.	TGTGCCAGCAGCAAACCCCGTAAGGGGTGCCCCTACAATGAGCAGTTCTTC	CASSKPRKGCPYNEQFF
TRBJ1-5	TRBV28	TRBD1	.	TGTGCCAGTGGACAGGGGTTGCGTCAGCCCCAGCATTTT	CASGQGLRQPQHF
TRBJ1-4	TRBV19	.	.	TGTGCCAGTAGTATGTACACCCTTTACAGGGAAGGAGGTGAAAAACTGTTTTTT	CASSMYTLYREGGEKLFF
TRBJ1-6	TRBV5-5	.	.	TGTGCCAGCTACCATCCAGGGAATTCACCCCTCCACTTT	CASYHPGNSPLHF
TRBJ2-3	TRBV29-1	TRBD1	.	TGCAGCGTTGAAGGGATACAGGGGGCGAGCACAGATACGCAGTATTTT	CSVEGIQGASTDTQYF
TRBJ2-4	TRBV3-1/TRBV3-2	.	.	TGTGCCAGCAGCCTTAGGACAGATATTCAGTACTTC	CASSLRTDIQYF
TRBJ2-7	TRBV5-4	TRBD1	.	TGTGCCAGCAGCTTGGGAGGGACAGGGGGCGATGAGCAGTACTTC	CASSLGGTGGDEQYF
TRBJ2-1	TRBV9	.	once	TGTGCCAGCAGCTCCCGACTAGGGGCCTACAATGAGCAGTTCTTC	CASSSRLGAYNEQFF
TRBJ2-1	TRBV28	TRBD2	.	TGTGCCAGCAGTTGGGTAGCGGGGGGGCCGGGTTACAATGAGCAGTTCTTC	CASSWVAGGPGYNEQFF
TRBJ1-2	TRBV2	TRBD1	few	TGTGCCAGCGAGCCCAGGGGGCGCTTTGGCTACACCTTC	CASEPRGRFGYTF
TRBJ2-1	TRBV9	.	.	TGTGCCAGCAGCCTAAGTCCACTCCCGAGCTCCTACAATGAGCAGTTCTTC	CASSLSPLPSSYNEQFF
TRBJ2-7	TRBV10-3	TRBD1	once	TGTGCCATCAGACCGCGGGACAGGTACTACGAGCAGTACTTC	CAIRPRDRYYEQYF
TRBJ1-6	TRBV18	.	few	TGTGCCAGCTCACCAGACAGGATCCGGACACCCCTCCACTTT	CASSPDRIRTPLHF
TRBJ1-2	TRBV28	.	.	TGTGCCAGCAGTTTATTAACAGCAACTAACTATGGCTACACCTTC	CASSLLTATNYGYTF
TRBJ2-1	TRBV30	TRBD2	.	TGTGCCTGGAGCCGAGGGACTAGCGGATACAATGAGCAGTTCTTC	CAWSRGTSGYNEQFF
TRBJ1-6	TRBV7-6	TRBD1	.	TGTGCCAGCAGCTCCCGGGACAGGCCGAATTCACCCCTCCACTTT	CASSSRDRPNSPLHF
TRBJ2-2	TRBV7-3	.	.	TGTGCCAGCAGCCCGCAGGGGGGTGGTGGCACCGGGGAGCTGTTTTTT	CASSPQGGGGTGELFF
TRBJ1-6	TRBV3-1/TRBV3-2	.	.	TGTGCCAGCAGCCTGCTGACAGGCAGCTCCTATAATTCACCCCTCCACTTT	CASSLLTGSSYNSPLHF
TRBJ2-5	TRBV7-2	.	.	TGTGCCAGCAGCTTGTCTTATCGGGCGGCGGGAGAGACCCAGTACTTC	CASSLSYRAAGETQYF
TRBJ1-5	TRBV7-2	.	.	TGTGCCAGCAGCTTAGCGAGCGGCGGGATGGGTACAAATCAGCCCCAGCATTTT	CASSLASGGMGTNQPQHF
TRBJ1-2	TRBV2	.	.	TGTGCCAGCAGTGAACTTCCGGCAATCGGGAATGGCTACACCTTC	CASSELPAIGNGYTF
TRBJ2-1	TRBV11-2	.	.	TGTGCCAGCAGCACAAACAGGAATGAGCAGTTCTTC	CASSTNRNEQFF
TRBJ2-5	TRBV19	.	.	TGTGCCAGTAGTCGACACGAGCAAGAGACCCAGTACTTC	CASSRHEQETQYF
TRBJ2-7	TRBV19	.	.	TGTGCCAGTAGTAAACAGGGATTCTCCTACGAGCAGTACTTC	CASSKQGFSYEQYF
TRBJ1-6	TRBV9	TRBD1	.	TGTGCCAGCAGCCAACTCCTGACAGGGGGCTTCGAGGACCCCTATAATTCACCCCTCCACTTT	CASSQLLTGGFEDPYNSPLHF
TRBJ2-1	TRBV7-3	TRBD2	.	TGTGCCAGCAGCTTGGGACTAGCGGGATACAATGAGCAGTTCTTC	CASSLGLAGYNEQFF
TRBJ2-1	TRBV29-1	.	once	TGCAGCGTTGCTTCTTCTTCCGGTTACAATGAGCAGTTCTTC	CSVASSSGYNEQFF
TRBJ1-6	TRBV19	TRBD1	.	TGTGCCAGTAGTATCCGGACAGGCTCGGGCGATTCACCCCTCCACTTT	CASSIRTGSGDSPLHF